Below, 9 T cell receptor beta chains from the same sample are listed, as sequenced in a study of regulatory T cells in long-lasting Graves disease (dated by TCRdb to about 2021). This specimen's time point label, interpreted: newly diagnosed GD, antithyroid drugs for less than 3 months. For both TCR sequencing and RNA sequencing, RNA was extracted from PBMCs using TRIzol. The library was generated by multiplex PCR. The sequencing machine was an Illumina HiSeq 4000. iRepertoire HTBI primers and Arm-PCR amplification of CDR3 regions were used to construct TCR beta libraries. The raw public reads went through TCRdb reprocessing: fastp at Q25, MiXCR clone calling, in-frame beta chains kept. Every entry covers one CDR3 protein and lists the most common genes and DNA from its rows. In this sample the table shows under 800,000 distinct CDR3 sequences, about 15% of which occur a single time. 15% to 20% of the sample rests with the top ten.

The data also belong to a second study, concerning T cells in Graves' hyperthyroidism and ophthalmopathy.

The sample in question was peripheral blood mononuclear cells (PBMCs), obtained at new diagnosis, from a patient treated with antithyroid drugs. Receptors originate from a woman between 25 and 40 years old with Graves disease. Donor details come from another sample of the same person, matched by shared clones.

This chain uses TRBV10-3 with TRBJ1-1; D is ambiguous. Trimming removed 4 bases at V and 2 bases at J, with 14 bases between. In germline, CDR1 is ENHRY, CDR2 SYGVKD. CDR3 size: 15 residues. As DNA, the CDR3 is TGTGCCATCAGTGGAGCCAGGATCCTTAACACTGAAGCTTTCTTT. It codes for CAISGARILNTEAFF.

This clonotype was detected many times. This rearrangement joins TRBV24-1 to TRBJ2-5; D may be TRBD1 or TRBD2 (5 bases each). The V and J ends lost 5 bases and 4 bases respectively, with 10 bases between them. CDR1 is KGHDR, CDR2 SFDVKD, per germline. The CDR3 totals 13 residues. As DNA, the CDR3 is TGTGCCACCAGTGTTCCGGGGACAGAGACCCAGTACTTC. Its protein product is CATSVPGTETQYF.

This clonotype appeared a few times. The chain carries TRBV12-3 or TRBV12-4 and TRBJ1-5; no reliable D call. This CDR3 contains 15 residues. V lost 2 bases, J lost 0 bases, and 8 bases lay in between. The CDR3, as DNA: TGTGCCAGCAGTTTATCGGCACATAGCAATCAGCCCCAGCATTTT. This codes for CASSLSAHSNQPQHF.

This clonotype was seen many times. The chain links TRBV20-1 to TRBJ1-2; D is unresolved. Trimming removed 3 bases at V and 8 bases at J, with 16 bases between. Germline V CDR1 and CDR2: DFQATT, SNEGSKA (reference sequence). The CDR3 is 13 amino acids. The CDR3 loop is CSASGQVNTGYTF. DNA for the CDR3: TGCAGTGCTAGTGGCCAGGTTAATACGGGCTACACCTTC.

This clonotype was detected ten times or more. CDR3 sequence reads: CASSLLRAGTEAFF. CDR3 bases: TGTGCCAGCAGTTTGTTGCGGGCGGGCACTGAAGCTTTCTTT. The chain is built from TRBV12-3 or TRBV12-4 and TRBJ1-1; no definite D call. The CDR3 sequence is 14 residues long. The V end lost 3 bases, the J end lost 4 bases, and 12 bases lay between the germline ends.

This clonotype was counted a few times. The chain employs TRBV5-1 and TRBJ2-1, with D uncertain. Germline V gives CDR1 SGHRS, CDR2 YFSETQ. V was clipped by 3 bases and J by 4 bases, with 11 bases between them. The CDR3 totals 14 residues. The CDR3 sequence is CASSSDLLYNEQFF. DNA of the CDR3: TGCGCCAGCAGCTCCGATTTATTATACAATGAGCAGTTCTTC.

This clonotype occurred a few times. The rearrangement links TRBV10-1 to TRBJ2-1; 8 nucleotides match TRBD2. Germline V gene data show CDR1 as WNHNN and CDR2 as SYGVQD (reference sequence). Trimming cost V 11 bases and J 7 bases; bases outside gene matches: 4. This CDR3 region has 11 residues. The CDR3 nucleotides read TGCGCCCCAGCGGGAGCAAATGAGCAGTTCTTC. Translation: CAPAGANEQFF.

This chain uses TRBV5-1 with TRBJ2-1, with 11 bases matching TRBD2. CDR3 length: 15 amino acids. Losses at the gene ends were 7 bases for V and 5 bases for J; bases not matched to a gene: 8. Germline CDR1 and CDR2: SGHRS and YFSETQ. CDR3: CASRMGLAVHNEQFF. The CDR3 DNA is TGCGCCAGCCGGATGGGACTAGCGGTTCACAATGAGCAGTTCTTC.

The chain couples TRBV19 to TRBJ2-7; 12 bases agree with TRBD2. This CDR3 is built from 17 residues. V lost 4 bases to trimming and J lost 6 bases; unmatched junction nucleotides: 13. CDR1 and CDR2 (germline): LNHDA, SQIVND (reference sequence). CDR3: CASSSPPGTSGRSEQYF. The CDR3 DNA reads TGTGCCAGTAGTAGCCCGCCCGGGACTAGCGGGCGAAGCGAGCAGTACTTC.